A selection of T cell receptor beta chains follows, all from one sample in a study of shared clonotypes between healthy human individuals. Using immunoSEQ multiplex PCR, the repertoire was profiled, and TCRdb retains in-frame clones only, with some absent. The sample yields 150,000 to 200,000 clones, around 93% seen once. The sample comprised naive CD4+ T cells sorted from blood. These TCRs come from a woman aged 25 to 39 in good health. CDR3s include the opening cysteine and the closing phenylalanine or tryptophan.

CASSVGQNTGELFF	TRBV9	TRBJ2-2	14
CASSFLANTGELFF	TRBV11-1	TRBJ2-2	14
CASSPGTGKFYEQYF	TRBV7-8	TRBJ2-7	15
CASSVSQGTGYEQYF	TRBV6-1	TRBJ2-7	15
CASSAAGTGGLYEQYF	TRBV2	NA	16
CASSEANQLEQYF	TRBV2	TRBJ2-7	13
CASSAGLKNYEQYF	TRBV9	TRBJ2-7	14
CASRGREDQPQHF	TRBV6-6	TRBJ1-5	13
CASSKGQGGSYEQYF	TRBV4-2	TRBJ2-7	15
CASSPTSATSTDTQYF	TRBV19	TRBJ2-3	16